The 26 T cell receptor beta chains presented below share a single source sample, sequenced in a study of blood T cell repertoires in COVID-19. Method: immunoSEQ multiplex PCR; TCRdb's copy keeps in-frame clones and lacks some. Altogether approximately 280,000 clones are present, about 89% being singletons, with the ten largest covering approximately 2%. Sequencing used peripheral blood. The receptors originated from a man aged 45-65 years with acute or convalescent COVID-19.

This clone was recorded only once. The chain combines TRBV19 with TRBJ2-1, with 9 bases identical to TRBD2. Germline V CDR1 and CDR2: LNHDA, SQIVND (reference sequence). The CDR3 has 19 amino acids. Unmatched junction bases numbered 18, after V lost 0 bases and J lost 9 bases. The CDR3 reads CASSIDLWRSGGTGVEQFF. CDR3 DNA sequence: TGTGCCAGTAGTATAGATCTCTGGCGTAGCGGGGGCACGGGGGTTGAGCAGTTCTTC.

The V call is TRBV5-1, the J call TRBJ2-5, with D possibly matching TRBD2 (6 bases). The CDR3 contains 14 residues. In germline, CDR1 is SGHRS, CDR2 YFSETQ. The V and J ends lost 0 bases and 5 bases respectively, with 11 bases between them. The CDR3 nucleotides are TGCGCCAGCAGCTTGGTATCTGGGGGGGAGACCCAGTACTTC. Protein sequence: CASSLVSGGETQYF.

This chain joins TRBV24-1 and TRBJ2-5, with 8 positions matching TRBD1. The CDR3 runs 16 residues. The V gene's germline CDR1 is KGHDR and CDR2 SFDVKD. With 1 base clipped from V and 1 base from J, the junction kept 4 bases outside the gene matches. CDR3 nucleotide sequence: TGTGCCACCAGTGATTTATCCGGGACAGGCCAAGAGACCCAGTACTTC. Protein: CATSDLSGTGQETQYF.

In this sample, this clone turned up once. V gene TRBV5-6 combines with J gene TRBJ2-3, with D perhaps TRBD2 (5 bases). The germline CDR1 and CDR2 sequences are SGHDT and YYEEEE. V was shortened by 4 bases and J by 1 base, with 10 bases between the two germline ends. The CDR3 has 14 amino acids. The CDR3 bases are TGTGCCAGCAGCCTGAGGGCCGGCACAGATACGCAGTATTTT. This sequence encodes CASSLRAGTDTQYF.

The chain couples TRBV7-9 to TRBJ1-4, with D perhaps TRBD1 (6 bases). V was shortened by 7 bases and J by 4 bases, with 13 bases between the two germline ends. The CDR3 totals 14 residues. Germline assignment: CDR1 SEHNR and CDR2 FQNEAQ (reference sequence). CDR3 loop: CASTNDRYNEKLFF. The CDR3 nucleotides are TGTGCCAGCACAAACGACAGGTATAATGAAAAACTGTTTTTT.

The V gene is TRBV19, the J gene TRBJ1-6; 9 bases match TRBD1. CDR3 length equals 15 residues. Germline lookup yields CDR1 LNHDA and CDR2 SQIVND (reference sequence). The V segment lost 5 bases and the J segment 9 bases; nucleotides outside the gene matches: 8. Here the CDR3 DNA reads TGTGCCAGTAGTCCTGCTGGGACAGGGTTTTCACCCCTCCACTTT. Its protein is CASSPAGTGFSPLHF.

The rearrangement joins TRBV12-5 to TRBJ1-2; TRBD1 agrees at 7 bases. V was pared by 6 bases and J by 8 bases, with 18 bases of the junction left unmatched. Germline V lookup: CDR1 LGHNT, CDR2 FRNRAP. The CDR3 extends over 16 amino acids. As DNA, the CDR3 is TGTGCTAGTGGCGGTGGCCCGACAGGGCTAGGAGGCGGCTACACCTTC. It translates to CASGGGPTGLGGGYTF. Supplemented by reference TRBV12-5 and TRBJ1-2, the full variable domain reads DARVTQTPRHKVTEMGQEVTMRCQPILGHNTVFWYRQTMMQGLELLAYFRNRAPLDDSGMPKDRFSAEMPDATLATLKIQPSEPRDSAVYFCASGGGPTGLGGGYTFGSGTRLTVV.

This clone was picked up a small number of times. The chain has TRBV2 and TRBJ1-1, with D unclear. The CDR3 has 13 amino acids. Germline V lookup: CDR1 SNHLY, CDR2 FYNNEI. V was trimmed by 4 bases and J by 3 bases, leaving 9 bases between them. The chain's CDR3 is CASSVTADTEAFF. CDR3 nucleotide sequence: TGTGCCAGCAGTGTCACAGCAGACACTGAAGCTTTCTTT.

In DNA, the CDR3 is TGTGCCAGTAGTATACCGGGGAGTGACTATGGCTACACCTTC. Translating it yields CASSIPGSDYGYTF. This chain joins TRBV19 and TRBJ1-2; no clear D. This CDR3 has 14 residues. The V end was cut by 2 bases, the J end by 3 bases, with 10 bases between. Germline CDR1 reads LNHDA; CDR2 reads SQIVND (reference sequence). Looking up the rest from reference TRBV19 and TRBJ1-2 gives the full variable domain: DGGITQSPKYLFRKEGQNVTLSCEQNLNHDAMYWYRQDPGQGLRLIYYSQIVNDFQKGDIAEGYSVSREKKESFPLTVTSAQKNPTAFYLCASSIPGSDYGYTFGSGTRLTVV.

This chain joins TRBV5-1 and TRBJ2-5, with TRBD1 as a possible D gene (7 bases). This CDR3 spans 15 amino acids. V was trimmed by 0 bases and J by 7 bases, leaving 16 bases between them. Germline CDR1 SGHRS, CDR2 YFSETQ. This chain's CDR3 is CASSLAGGGRGTQYF. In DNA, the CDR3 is TGCGCCAGCAGCTTGGCCGGAGGGGGCCGAGGGACCCAGTACTTC.

The CDR3 nucleotides are TGTGCCAGCAGTGAGGGTAATGCGGGGGCCTACGAGCAGTACTTC. Protein sequence: CASSEGNAGAYEQYF. This chain joins TRBV25-1 and TRBJ2-7; TRBD2 matches at 7 bases. CDR1 is MGHDK and CDR2 is SYGVNS in the germline V gene. CDR3 length: 15 residues. V lost 3 bases and J lost 2; bases outside the gene matches: 7.

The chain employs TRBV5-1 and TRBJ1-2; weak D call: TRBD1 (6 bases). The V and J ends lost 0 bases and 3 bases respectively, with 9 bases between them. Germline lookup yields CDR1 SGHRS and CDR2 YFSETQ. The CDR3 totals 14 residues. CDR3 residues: CASSLDRVDYGYTF. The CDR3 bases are TGCGCCAGCAGCTTGGACAGGGTAGACTATGGCTACACCTTC.

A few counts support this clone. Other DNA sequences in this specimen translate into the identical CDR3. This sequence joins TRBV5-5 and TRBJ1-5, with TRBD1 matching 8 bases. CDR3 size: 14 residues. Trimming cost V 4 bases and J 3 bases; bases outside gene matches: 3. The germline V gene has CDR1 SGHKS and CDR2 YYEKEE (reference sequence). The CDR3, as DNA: TGTGCCAGCAGCCTGGACAGGGCCAATCAGCCCCAGCATTTT. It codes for CASSLDRANQPQHF.

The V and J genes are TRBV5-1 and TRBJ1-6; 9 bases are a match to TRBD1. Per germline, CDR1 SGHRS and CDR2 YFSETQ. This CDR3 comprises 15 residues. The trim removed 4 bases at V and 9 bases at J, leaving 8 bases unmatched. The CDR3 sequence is CASSRDVTGGSPLHF. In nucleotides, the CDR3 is TGCGCCAGCAGCCGGGACGTGACAGGGGGTTCACCCCTCCACTTT.

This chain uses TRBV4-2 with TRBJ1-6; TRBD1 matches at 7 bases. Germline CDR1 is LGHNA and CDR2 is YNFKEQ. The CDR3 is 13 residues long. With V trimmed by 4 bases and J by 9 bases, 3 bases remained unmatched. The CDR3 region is CASSPRQGSPLHF. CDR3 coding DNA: TGTGCCAGCAGCCCCCGACAGGGTTCACCCCTCCACTTT.

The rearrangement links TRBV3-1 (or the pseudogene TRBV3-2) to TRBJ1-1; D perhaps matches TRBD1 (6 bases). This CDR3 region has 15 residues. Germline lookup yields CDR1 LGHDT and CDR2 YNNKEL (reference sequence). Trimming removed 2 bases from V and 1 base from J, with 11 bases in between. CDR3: CASSQTDRGNTEAFF. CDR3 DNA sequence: TGTGCCAGCAGCCAAACGGACAGAGGGAACACTGAAGCTTTCTTT.

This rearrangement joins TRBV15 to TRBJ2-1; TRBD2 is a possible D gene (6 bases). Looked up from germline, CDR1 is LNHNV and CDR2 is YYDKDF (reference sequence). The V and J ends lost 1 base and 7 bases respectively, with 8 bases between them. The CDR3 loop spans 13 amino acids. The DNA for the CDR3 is TGTGCCACCAGCAGAGTGCGGGATAATGAGCAGTTCTTC. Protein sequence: CATSRVRDNEQFF. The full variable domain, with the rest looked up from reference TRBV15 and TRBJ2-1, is DAMVIQNPRYQVTQFGKPVTLSCSQTLNHNVMYWYQQKSSQAPKLLFHYYDKDFNNEADTPDNFQSRRPNTSFCFLDIRSPGLGDTAMYLCATSRVRDNEQFFGPGTRLTVL.

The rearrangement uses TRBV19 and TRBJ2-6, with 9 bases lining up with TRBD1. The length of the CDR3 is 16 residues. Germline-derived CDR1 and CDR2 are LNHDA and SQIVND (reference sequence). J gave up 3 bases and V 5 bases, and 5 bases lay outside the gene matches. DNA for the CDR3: TGTGCCAGTAGTCTCACAGGGGGCATTGGGGCCAACGTCCTGACTTTC. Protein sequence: CASSLTGGIGANVLTF.

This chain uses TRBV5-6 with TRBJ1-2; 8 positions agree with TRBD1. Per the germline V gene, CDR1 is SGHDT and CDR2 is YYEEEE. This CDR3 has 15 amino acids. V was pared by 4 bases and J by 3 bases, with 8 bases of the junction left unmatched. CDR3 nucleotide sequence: TGTGCCAGCAGCCCGACCGGACAGGGAGACTATGGCTACACCTTC. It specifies CASSPTGQGDYGYTF.

The CDR3 sequence: CASSAVGAQGWSTGELFF. The DNA for the CDR3 is TGTGCCAGCAGCGCAGTTGGTGCGCAGGGATGGAGCACCGGGGAGCTGTTTTTT. The chain couples TRBV7-6 to TRBJ2-2; D is perhaps TRBD1 (5 bases). Germline values: CDR1 SGHVS, CDR2 FNYEAQ. The V gene lost 5 bases and the J gene lost 4 bases, with 23 bases spanning the gap. The CDR3 contains 18 residues.

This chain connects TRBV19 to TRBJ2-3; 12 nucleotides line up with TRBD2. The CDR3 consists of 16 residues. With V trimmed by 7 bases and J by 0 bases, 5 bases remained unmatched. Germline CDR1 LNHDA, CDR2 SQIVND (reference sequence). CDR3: CASTLLAGGSTDTQYF. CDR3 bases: TGTGCCAGTACCCTGCTAGCGGGGGGGAGCACAGATACGCAGTATTTT.

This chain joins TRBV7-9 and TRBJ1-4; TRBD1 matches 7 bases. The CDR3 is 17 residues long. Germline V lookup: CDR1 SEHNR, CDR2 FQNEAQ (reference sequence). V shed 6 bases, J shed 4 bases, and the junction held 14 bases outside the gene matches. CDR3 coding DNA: TGTGCCAGCAGGCCGGGGTCGAGGACAGGCGATAATGAAAAACTGTTTTTT. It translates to CASRPGSRTGDNEKLFF. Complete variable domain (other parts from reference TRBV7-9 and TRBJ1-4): DTGVSQNPRHKITKRGQNVTFRCDPISEHNRLYWYRQTLGQGPEFLTYFQNEAQLEKSRLLSDRFSAERPKGSFSTLEIQRTEQGDSAMYLCASRPGSRTGDNEKLFFGSGTQLSVL.

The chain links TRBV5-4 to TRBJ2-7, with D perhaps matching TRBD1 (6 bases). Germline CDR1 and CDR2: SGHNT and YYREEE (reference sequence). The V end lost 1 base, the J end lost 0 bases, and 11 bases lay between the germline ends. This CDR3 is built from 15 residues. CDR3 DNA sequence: TGTGCCAGCAGCTTGTACAGGGATAGCTCCTACGAGCAGTACTTC. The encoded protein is CASSLYRDSSYEQYF.

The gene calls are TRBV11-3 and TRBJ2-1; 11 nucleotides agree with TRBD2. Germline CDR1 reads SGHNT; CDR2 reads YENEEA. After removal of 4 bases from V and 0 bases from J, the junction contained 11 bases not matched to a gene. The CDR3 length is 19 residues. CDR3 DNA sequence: TGTGCCAGCAGCTCTCTAGCGGGGGGCTCACCGTTCTCCTACAATGAGCAGTTCTTC. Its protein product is CASSSLAGGSPFSYNEQFF. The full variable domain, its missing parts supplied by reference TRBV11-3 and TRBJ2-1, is EAGVVQSPRYKIIEKKQPVAFWCNPISGHNTLYWYLQNLGQGPELLIRYENEEAVDDSQLPKDRFSAERLKGVDSTLKIQPAELGDSAVYLCASSSLAGGSPFSYNEQFFGPGTRLTVL.

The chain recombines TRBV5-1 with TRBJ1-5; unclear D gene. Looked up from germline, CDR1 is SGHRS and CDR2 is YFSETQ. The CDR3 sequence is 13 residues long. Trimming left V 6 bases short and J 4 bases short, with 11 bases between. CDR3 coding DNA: TGCGCCAGCAAACTAGGCCTAAATCAGCCCCAGCATTTT. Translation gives CASKLGLNQPQHF. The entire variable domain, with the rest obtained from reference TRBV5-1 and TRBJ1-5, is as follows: KAGVTQTPRYLIKTRGQQVTLSCSPISGHRSVSWYQQTPGQGLQFLFEYFSETQRNKGNFPGRFSGRQFSNSRSEMNVSTLELGDSALYLCASKLGLNQPQHFGDGTRLSIL.

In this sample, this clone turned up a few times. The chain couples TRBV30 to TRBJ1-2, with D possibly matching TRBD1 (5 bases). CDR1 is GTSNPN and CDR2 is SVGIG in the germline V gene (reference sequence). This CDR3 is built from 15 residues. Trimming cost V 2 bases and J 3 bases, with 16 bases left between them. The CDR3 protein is CAWSREVREDYGYTF. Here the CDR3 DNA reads TGTGCCTGGAGTAGAGAGGTCAGGGAAGACTATGGCTACACCTTC.